Described below is a single T cell receptor (beta chain) sequence and its context. Its antigen is as yet unknown. The data are from a study of beta chain features in type 1 diabetes. Isolated RNA was reverse transcribed in full, so expressed TCRB transcripts were sequenced. TCRdb keeps only in-frame clones here, not all; method: immunoSEQ multiplex PCR. The table has a few hundred thousand clones, roughly 14% seen once; the top ten hold around 0.016%. Every donor provided one heparinised blood draw, which averaged about 120 mL. Sorting based on CD45RO/CCR7/CD25/CD127/CD95/CD27 separated CD4+ naive, central memory, regulatory and stem cell-like memory cells. The CDR3 runs to 13 residues. V was trimmed by 7 bases and J by 6 bases, leaving 13 bases between them. Germline V lookup: CDR1 MDHEN, CDR2 SYDVKM. Findings of the study overall: The study found moderately but significantly shorter TCRB CDR3s in all four CD4+ subsets of Type 1 diabetes patients. Sequencing used cDNA, and cells with high TCR expression could therefore be over-represented.

V gene TRBV28 combines with J gene TRBJ1-5; tentatively, D is TRBD1 (6 bases). This receptor was obtained from a woman aged 18 to 35 with type 1 diabetes. Sequenced input: naive CD4+ T cells from blood. The CDR3: CASIHRVGQPQHF. In nucleotides, the CDR3 is TGTGCCAGCATCCACAGGGTGGGTCAGCCCCAGCATTTT.